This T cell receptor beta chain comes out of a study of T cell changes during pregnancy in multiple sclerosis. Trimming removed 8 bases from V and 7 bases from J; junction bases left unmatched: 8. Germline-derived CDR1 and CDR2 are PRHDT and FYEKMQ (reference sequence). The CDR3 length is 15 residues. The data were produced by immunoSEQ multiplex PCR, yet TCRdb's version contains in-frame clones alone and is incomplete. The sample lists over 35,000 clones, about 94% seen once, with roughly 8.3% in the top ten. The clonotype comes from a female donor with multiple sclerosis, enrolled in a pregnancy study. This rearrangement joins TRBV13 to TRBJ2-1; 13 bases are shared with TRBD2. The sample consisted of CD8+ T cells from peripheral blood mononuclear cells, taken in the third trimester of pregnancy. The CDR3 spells CASLLLGLAGNEQFF. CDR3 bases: TGTGCCAGCTTATTGCTGGGACTAGCGGGAAATGAGCAGTTCTTC.